This T cell receptor beta chain was observed in a study of graft-versus-host responses after intestinal transplantation. Using immunoSEQ multiplex PCR, the repertoire was profiled, and TCRdb retains in-frame clones only, with some absent. The sample lists about 18,000 clones, around 80% seen once, with roughly 2% in the top ten. The sample was PBMCs, taken 14 days after transplant. The origin of this receptor is a human patient who received an intestinal transplant, so some T cells may come from the graft donor.

The CDR3 coding sequence is TGTGCCAGCAGCTTGCGGGGAGGGGAGCAGTTCTTC. Translating gives CASSLRGGEQFF. The rearrangement joins TRBV5-4 to TRBJ2-1; 7 bases are a match to TRBD2. CDR3 length equals 12 residues. V dropped 1 base and J dropped 10; count of bases not matched to a gene: 2. Germline V lookup: CDR1 SGHNT, CDR2 YYREEE (reference sequence).